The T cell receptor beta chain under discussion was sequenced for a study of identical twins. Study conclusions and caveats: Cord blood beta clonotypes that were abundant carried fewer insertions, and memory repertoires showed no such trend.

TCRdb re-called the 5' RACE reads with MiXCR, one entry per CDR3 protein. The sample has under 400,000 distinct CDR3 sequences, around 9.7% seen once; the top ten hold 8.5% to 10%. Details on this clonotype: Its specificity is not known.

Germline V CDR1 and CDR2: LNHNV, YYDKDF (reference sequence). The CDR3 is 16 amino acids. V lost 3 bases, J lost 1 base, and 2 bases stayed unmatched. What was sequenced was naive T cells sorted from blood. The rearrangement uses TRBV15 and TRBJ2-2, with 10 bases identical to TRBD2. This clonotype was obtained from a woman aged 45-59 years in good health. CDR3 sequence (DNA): TGTGCCACCAGCAGGAGGACTAGCGGGAACACCGGGGAGCTGTTTTTT. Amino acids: CATSRRTSGNTGELFF.